The clone carrying this TCR beta chain was seen once. Germline V gene data show CDR1 as SGHNT and CDR2 as YENEEA. This CDR3 spans 12 amino acids. V lost 3 bases, J lost 8 bases, and 8 bases lay in between. The data belong to a study of blood T cell repertoires in COVID-19. Study summary: Material from acute and convalescent COVID-19 was sourced from the United States, Italy and Spain. PBMCs, B-cell-depleted T cells, or T cells were the source of the cDNA or gDNA that made up the material.

Original processing methods: Reference gene primer amplification gave estimated nucleated cell counts. Repertoires were generated with immunoSEQ multiplex PCR, while TCRdb's copy carries only in-frame clones and drops some. V, J and clone size are those of that table, while D and trimming were read from the DNA. The sample holds roughly 200,000 clones, over 80% seen once. The chain uses TRBV11-3 and TRBJ2-1; possibly TRBD2 for D (6 bases). This clonotype originated in a man aged 35-49 years with acute or convalescent COVID-19. Specimen: peripheral blood. CDR3 DNA sequence: TGTGCCAGCAGCTTTAGCGGCCATGAGCAGTTCTTC. Residues: CASSFSGHEQFF. Full variable domain (outside the CDR3, taken from reference TRBV11-3 and TRBJ2-1): EAGVVQSPRYKIIEKKQPVAFWCNPISGHNTLYWYLQNLGQGPELLIRYENEEAVDDSQLPKDRFSAERLKGVDSTLKIQPAELGDSAVYLCASSFSGHEQFFGPGTRLTVL.